The 14 T cell receptor beta chains below were found in one sample sequenced in a study of blood T cell repertoires in COVID-19. TCRdb's table, derived via immunoSEQ multiplex PCR, lists solely in-frame clones and lacks some. The sample contains approximately 360,000 clones, 90% of which appear only once. The sequenced sample was peripheral blood. These TCRs come from a man younger than 30 with active or convalescent COVID-19.

This rearrangement joins TRBV25-1 to TRBJ2-7; D might be TRBD1 (7 bases). The CDR3 has 13 residues. The germline gives CDR1 MGHDK, CDR2 SYGVNS. V lost 11 bases and J lost 2, with 16 bases in between. The CDR3 loop reads CASNPGGPYEQYF. The CDR3 DNA sequence: TGTGCCTCCAATCCAGGGGGGCCCTACGAGCAGTACTTC.

This clone was observed once. J is TRBJ1-1 and V is TRBV7-8; 8 bases are shared with TRBD1. The CDR3 spans 15 residues. Germline V gene lookup returns CDR1 SGHVS and CDR2 FQNEAQ. V shed 1 base, J shed 1 base, and the junction held 2 bases outside the gene matches. The CDR3 coding sequence is TGTGCCAGCAGCTTAGGCACAGGGGGGAACACTGAAGCTTTCTTT. Translated: CASSLGTGGNTEAFF.

V gene TRBV28 combines with J gene TRBJ1-2, with TRBD1 identical over 8 bases. The CDR3 spans 17 residues. The V segment lost 3 bases and the J segment 5 bases; nucleotides outside the gene matches: 14. CDR1 and CDR2 (germline): MDHEN, SYDVKM. The CDR3: CASSLGQVMNIRYGYTF. The DNA for the CDR3 is TGTGCCAGCAGTTTGGGACAGGTGATGAATATTAGGTATGGCTACACCTTC.

V and J are TRBV7-6 and TRBJ2-2; 8 bases line up with TRBD2. The CDR3 is 18 residues long. J gave up 1 base and V 0 bases, and 7 bases lay outside the gene matches. Germline V CDR1 and CDR2: SGHVS, FNYEAQ. The CDR3 bases are TGTGCCAGCAGCTTAGCCGAGTCGGGGGGGTTGAACACCGGGGAGCTGTTTTTT. It encodes CASSLAESGGLNTGELFF.

This clone was recorded a few times. The chain is built from TRBV28 and TRBJ1-6, with TRBD1 matching 8 bases. Germline V lookup: CDR1 MDHEN, CDR2 SYDVKM. The trim removed 6 bases at V and 8 bases at J, leaving 6 bases unmatched. The CDR3 consists of 14 residues. Written as DNA, the CDR3 is TGTGCCAGCAGCCTACAGGGGGGGTATTCACCCCTCCACTTT. Amino acids: CASSLQGGYSPLHF. Looking up the rest from reference TRBV28 and TRBJ1-6 gives the full variable domain: DVKVTQSSRYLVKRTGEKVFLECVQDMDHENMFWYRQDPGLGLRLIYFSYDVKMKEKGDIPEGYSVSREKKERFSLILESASTNQTSMYLCASSLQGGYSPLHFGNGTRLTVT.

The chain couples TRBV12-3 or TRBV12-4 to TRBJ2-7; D is uncertain. V was pared by 3 bases and J by 4 bases, with 10 bases between. The CDR3 extends over 13 amino acids. CDR3 nucleotide sequence: TGTGCCAGCAGTTTTTCGAGGTATTACGAGCAGTACTTC. Protein: CASSFSRYYEQYF.

V and J are TRBV6-5 and TRBJ1-1, with D possibly being TRBD1 (5 bases). Germline V gene lookup returns CDR1 MNHEY and CDR2 SVGAGI. The CDR3 length is 14 residues. The ends were cut back, 8 bases at V and 1 base at J, with 14 bases in the middle. The CDR3 DNA follows: TGTGCCAGCGGGCCCGGGGGTGGGAACACTGAAGCTTTCTTT. Residues: CASGPGGGNTEAFF.

The J gene is TRBJ2-7, the V gene TRBV6-2 or TRBV6-3, with D perhaps matching TRBD2 (6 bases). This CDR3 comprises 14 residues. With 0 bases removed from V and 9 bases from J, the gap between germline ends came to 15 bases. CDR1 and CDR2 from the germline V gene are MNHEY and SVGEGT. CDR3 in amino acids: CASSYSTSKTGQYF. The DNA of the CDR3 is TGTGCCAGCAGTTACTCTACTAGCAAAACGGGGCAGTACTTC.

The chain couples TRBV27 to TRBJ2-7; D call uncertain. The CDR3 is made up of 12 amino acids. With 10 bases removed from V and 0 bases from J, the gap between germline ends came to 10 bases. CDR1 and CDR2 from the germline V gene are MNHEY and SMNVEV (reference sequence). CDR3 amino acids: CATSLGSYEQYF. CDR3 nucleotides: TGTGCCACCTCCCTAGGCTCCTACGAGCAGTACTTC.

V is TRBV18 and J is TRBJ1-5, with D unclear. V lost 3 bases and J 6 bases, leaving 9 bases between the germline ends. Germline V CDR1 and CDR2: KGHSH, LQKENI. This CDR3 region has 13 residues. The CDR3 DNA reads TGTGCCAGCTCACCTTCACCGGGTCAGCCCCAGCATTTT. It translates to CASSPSPGQPQHF.

The chain uses TRBV7-6 and TRBJ2-1; D may be TRBD2 (6 bases). The V end was cut by 1 base, the J end by 5 bases, with 12 bases between. The length of the CDR3 is 15 residues. Germline V gene data show CDR1 as SGHVS and CDR2 as FNYEAQ. CDR3 loop: CASSLGLDYDNEQFF. The CDR3 DNA follows: TGTGCCAGCAGCTTAGGACTAGATTACGACAATGAGCAGTTCTTC.

The chain has TRBV4-3 and TRBJ2-4, with 10 positions matching TRBD2. With 4 bases clipped from V and 7 bases from J, the junction kept 10 bases outside the gene matches. Germline CDR1 is LGHNA and CDR2 is YSLEER. The CDR3 runs to 16 residues. The CDR3, as DNA: TGCGCCAGCAGCCTCGCCCCCAGCGGGGGGGCTAACATTCAGTACTTC. Amino acid sequence: CASSLAPSGGANIQYF.

Written as DNA, the CDR3 is TGTGCCAGCAGTCCCGGGTGGGGACAACCCAAATCGCTAGCCAAAAACATTCAGTACTTC. Translation gives CASSPGWGQPKSLAKNIQYF. This chain links TRBV6-6 with TRBJ2-4; D may be TRBD1 (6 bases). This CDR3 spans 20 amino acids. From germline, CDR1 is MNHNY and CDR2 SVGAGI (reference sequence). The ends were cut back, 5 bases at V and 0 bases at J, with 26 bases in the middle.

The J gene is TRBJ1-5, the V gene TRBV23-1, with TRBD1 matching 7 bases. TRBV23-1 is recorded as an ORF, its role being uncertain. The trim removed 7 bases at V and 6 bases at J, leaving 15 bases unmatched. This CDR3 is built from 16 residues. The CDR3: CASTRQGTERPQPQHF. In nucleotides, the CDR3 is TGCGCCAGCACCCGTCAGGGGACAGAGAGACCTCAGCCCCAGCATTTT.